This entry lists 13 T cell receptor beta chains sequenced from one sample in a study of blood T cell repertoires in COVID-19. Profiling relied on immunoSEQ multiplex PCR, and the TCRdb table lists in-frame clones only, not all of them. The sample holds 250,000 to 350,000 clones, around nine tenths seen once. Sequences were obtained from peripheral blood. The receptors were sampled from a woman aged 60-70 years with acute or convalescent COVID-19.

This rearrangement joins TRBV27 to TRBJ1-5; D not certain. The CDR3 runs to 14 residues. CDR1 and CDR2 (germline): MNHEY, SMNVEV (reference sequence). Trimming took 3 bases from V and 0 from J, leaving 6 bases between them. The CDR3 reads CASSFAASNQPQHF. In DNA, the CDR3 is TGTGCCAGCAGTTTTGCGGCTAGCAATCAGCCCCAGCATTTT.

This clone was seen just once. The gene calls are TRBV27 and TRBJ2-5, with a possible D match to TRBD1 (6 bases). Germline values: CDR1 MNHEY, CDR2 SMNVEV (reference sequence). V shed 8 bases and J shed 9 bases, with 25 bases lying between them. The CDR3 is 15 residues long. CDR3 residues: CASRPTPYRDRAQYF. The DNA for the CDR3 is TGTGCCAGCCGACCGACGCCGTACAGGGATAGGGCCCAGTACTTC.

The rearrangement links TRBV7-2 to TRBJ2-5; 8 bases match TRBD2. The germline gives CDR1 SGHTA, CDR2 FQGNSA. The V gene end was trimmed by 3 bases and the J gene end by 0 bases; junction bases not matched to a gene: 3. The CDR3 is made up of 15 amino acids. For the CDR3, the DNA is TGTGCCAGCAGCTTCGGGAGGGTGAACCAAGAGACCCAGTACTTC. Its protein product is CASSFGRVNQETQYF.

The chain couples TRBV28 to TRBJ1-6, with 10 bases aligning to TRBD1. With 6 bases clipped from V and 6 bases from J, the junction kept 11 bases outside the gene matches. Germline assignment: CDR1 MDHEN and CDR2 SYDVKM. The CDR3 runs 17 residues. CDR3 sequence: CASRGSFGQGGNSPLHF. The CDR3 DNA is TGTGCCAGCAGGGGATCCTTTGGACAGGGGGGTAATTCACCCCTCCACTTT.

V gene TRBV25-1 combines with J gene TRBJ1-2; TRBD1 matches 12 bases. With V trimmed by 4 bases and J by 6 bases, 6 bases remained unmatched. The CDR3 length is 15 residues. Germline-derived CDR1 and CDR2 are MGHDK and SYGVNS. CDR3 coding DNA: TGTGCCAGCAGTGGACGGGGACAGGGGGCGAATGGCTACACCTTC. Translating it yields CASSGRGQGANGYTF.

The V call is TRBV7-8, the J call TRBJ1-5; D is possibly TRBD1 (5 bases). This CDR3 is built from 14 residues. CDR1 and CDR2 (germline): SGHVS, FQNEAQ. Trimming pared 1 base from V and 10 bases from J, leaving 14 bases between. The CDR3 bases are TGTGCCAGCAGCTTAGATGGGGGGGAGCCTCCCCAGCATTTT. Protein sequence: CASSLDGGEPPQHF. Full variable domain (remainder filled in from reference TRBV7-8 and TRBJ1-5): GAGVSQSPRYKVAKRGQDVALRCDPISGHVSLFWYQQALGQGPEFLTYFQNEAQLDKSGLPSDRFFAERPEGSVSTLKIQRTQQEDSAVYLCASSLDGGEPPQHFGDGTRLSIL.

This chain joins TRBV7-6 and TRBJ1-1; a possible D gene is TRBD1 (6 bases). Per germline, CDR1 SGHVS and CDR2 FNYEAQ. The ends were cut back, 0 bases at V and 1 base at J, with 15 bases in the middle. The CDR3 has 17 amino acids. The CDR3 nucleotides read TGTGCCAGCAGCTTAGCGATACGGGACACCAGGAACACTGAAGCTTTCTTT. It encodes CASSLAIRDTRNTEAFF.

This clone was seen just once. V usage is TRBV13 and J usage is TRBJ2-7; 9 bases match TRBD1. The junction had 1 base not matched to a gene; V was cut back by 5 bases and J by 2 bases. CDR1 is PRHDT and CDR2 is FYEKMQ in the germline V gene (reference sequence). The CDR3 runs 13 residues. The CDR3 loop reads CASSRDRAYEQYF. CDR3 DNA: TGTGCCAGCAGCCGGGACAGGGCCTACGAGCAGTACTTC.

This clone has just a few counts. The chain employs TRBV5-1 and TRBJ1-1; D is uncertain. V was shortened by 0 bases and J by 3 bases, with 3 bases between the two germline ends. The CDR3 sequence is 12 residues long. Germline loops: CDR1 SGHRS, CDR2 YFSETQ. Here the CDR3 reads CASSLVDTEAFF. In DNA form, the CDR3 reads TGCGCCAGCAGCTTGGTAGACACTGAAGCTTTCTTT.

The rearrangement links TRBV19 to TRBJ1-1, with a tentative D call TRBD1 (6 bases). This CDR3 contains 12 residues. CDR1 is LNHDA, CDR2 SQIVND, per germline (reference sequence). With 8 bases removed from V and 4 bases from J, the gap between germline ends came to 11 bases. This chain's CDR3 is CASENRATEAFF. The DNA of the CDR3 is TGTGCCAGTGAGAACAGGGCCACTGAAGCTTTCTTT.

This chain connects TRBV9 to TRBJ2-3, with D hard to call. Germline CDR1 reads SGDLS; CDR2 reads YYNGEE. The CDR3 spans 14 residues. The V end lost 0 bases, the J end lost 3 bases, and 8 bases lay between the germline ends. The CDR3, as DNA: TGTGCCAGCAGCGTAGCGTCGCGGACAGATACGCAGTATTTT. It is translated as CASSVASRTDTQYF.

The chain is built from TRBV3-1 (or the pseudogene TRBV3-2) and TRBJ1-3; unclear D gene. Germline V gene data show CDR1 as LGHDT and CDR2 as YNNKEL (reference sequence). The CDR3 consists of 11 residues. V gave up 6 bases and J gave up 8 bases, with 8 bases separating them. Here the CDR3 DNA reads TGTGCCAGCAGGAGGGCGGACACCATATATTTT. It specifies CASRRADTIYF.

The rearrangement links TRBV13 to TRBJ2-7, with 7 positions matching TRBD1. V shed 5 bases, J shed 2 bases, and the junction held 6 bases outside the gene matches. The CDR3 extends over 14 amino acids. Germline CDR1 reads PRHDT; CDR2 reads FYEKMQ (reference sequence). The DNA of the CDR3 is TGTGCCAGCAGCATGGGGCAGGGGGCCTACGAGCAGTACTTC. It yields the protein CASSMGQGAYEQYF.